The 14 T cell receptor beta chains below were found in one sample sequenced in a study of T cell clonality in common variable immunodeficiency. The data were produced by immunoSEQ multiplex PCR, yet TCRdb's version contains in-frame clones alone and is incomplete. This sample carries roughly 48,000 clones and no singletons, and 3.4% goes to the top ten. What was sequenced was peripheral blood mononuclear cells. The receptors stem from a person aged 18 to 75 in good health.

The table lists this clone with many counts. From the germline J gene comes the end of the CDR3, since the read stops 3 residues before it. The chain links TRBV7-3 to TRBJ2-1; 8 nucleotides align to TRBD2. Germline-derived CDR1 and CDR2 are SGHTA and FQGTGA. The CDR3 spans 13 residues. The V segment lost 3 bases and the J segment 9 bases; nucleotides outside the gene matches: 4. CDR3 loop: CASSLGTSGEQFF. CDR3 bases read: TGTGCCAGCAGCTTGGGGACTAGTGGTGAG.

Comment on this clone: The CDR3 end lies 3 residues beyond the end of the read and is filled in from the germline J gene. The chain recombines TRBV30 with TRBJ1-2; no clear D. CDR3 length: 11 amino acids. Germline lookup yields CDR1 GTSNPN and CDR2 SVGIG (reference sequence). The part of the CDR3 DNA that was read is TGTGCCTGGAGTGCCCAGTACGAG. Protein product: CAWSAQYE. The CDR3, in full, reads CAWSAQYEYTF.

This clone was found many times. The CDR3 reads CASSFFRGGGYTF. The CDR3 bases that were read are TGTGCCAGCAGTTTTTTCCGGGGAGGTGGC. The genes are TRBV12-3 or TRBV12-4 and TRBJ1-2; no reliable D call. The CDR3 end lies 3 residues beyond the end of the read and is filled in from the germline J gene. The CDR3 has 13 residues. V lost 3 bases and J lost 7, with 12 bases in between.

This clone was observed many times. The CDR3 goes on 3 residues after the read ends, and that part is filled in from the germline J gene. The chain is built from TRBV29-1 and TRBJ2-3, with no clear D. The V gene's germline CDR1 is SQVTM and CDR2 ANQGSEA. The CDR3 extends over 13 amino acids. CDR3 residues: CSVDTYAQETQYF. The sequenced CDR3 bases are TGCAGCGTTGATACATATGCTCAAGAGACG.

This clone was detected ten times or more. CDR3 DNA, as far as it was read: TGCGCCAGCAGCTTGTTGACAGCGAACACCGGGGAG. Translated, it gives CASSLLTANTGE. The entire CDR3 protein reads CASSLLTANTGELFF. The genes are TRBV5-1 and TRBJ2-2; weak D call: TRBD1 (5 bases). The read comes to an end 3 residues before the CDR3 does, leaving the germline J gene to fill in the end. The germline CDR1 and CDR2 sequences are SGHRS and YFSETQ. The CDR3 covers 15 residues. The germline V and J ends were trimmed by 1 base and 0 bases, with 7 bases remaining between them.

This clone came up many times. The DNA ends 3 residues before the CDR3 does, and the rest of the CDR3 is filled in from the germline J gene. The rearrangement joins TRBV9 to TRBJ2-3; 10 nucleotides align to TRBD2. CDR1 SGDLS and CDR2 YYNGEE come from the germline V gene. The CDR3 is made up of 16 amino acids. J lost 0 bases, V lost 4 bases, and 5 bases had no gene match. The sequenced part of the CDR3 DNA is TGTGCCAGCAGCATTTGGACTAGCGGTAGCACAGATACG. This codes for CASSIWTSGSTDT. The whole CDR3 is CASSIWTSGSTDTQYF.

This clone was counted many times. The sequence runs out 3 residues before the end of the CDR3; the remainder is reconstructed from the germline J gene. The chain carries TRBV20-1 and TRBJ2-1; 9 bases map to TRBD2. V was pared by 3 bases and J by 6 bases, with 3 bases of the junction left unmatched. CDR1 DFQATT and CDR2 SNEGSKA come from the germline V gene (reference sequence). The CDR3 runs 13 residues. The DNA read from the CDR3 is TGCAGTGCTAGCCGACTAGCGGCCAATGAG. Its protein product is CSASRLAANE. The complete CDR3 reads CSASRLAANEQFF.

This clone occurred many times. The read halts 3 residues ahead of the CDR3 end, with the missing end drawn from the germline J gene. The V gene is TRBV5-1, the J gene TRBJ2-7, with TRBD1 identical over 8 bases. CDR3 length equals 14 residues. Unmatched junction bases numbered 4, after V lost 1 base and J lost 4 bases. Germline V gene lookup returns CDR1 SGHRS and CDR2 YFSETQ. CDR3 region: CASSLPGGGYEQYF. The DNA read from the CDR3 is TGCGCCAGCAGCTTGCCAGGGGGCGGGTACGAG.

In its sample, this clone was seen many times. The read falls 3 residues short of the CDR3 end, and the missing part is taken from the germline J gene. The rearrangement uses TRBV7-8 and TRBJ2-7; the D gene is possibly TRBD1 (6 bases). The CDR3 is made up of 15 amino acids. Germline loops: CDR1 SGHVS, CDR2 FQNEAQ. The V gene lost 5 bases and the J gene lost 2 bases, with 16 bases spanning the gap. Here the CDR3 reads CASSEQGMRTYEQYF. The covered CDR3 bases are TGTGCCAGCAGCGAACAGGGTATGAGGACCTACGAG.

Comments on this clone: The sequenced fragment ends 3 residues before the CDR3 boundary, so the rest is inferred from the germline J gene. The gene calls are TRBV7-9 and TRBJ2-2; tentatively, D is TRBD2 (5 bases). Per germline, CDR1 SEHNR and CDR2 FQNEAQ (reference sequence). This CDR3 spans 14 amino acids. The sequenced CDR3 bases are TGTGCCAGCAGCTTAAGTGTGACTAATGAAAAG. The encoded protein is CASSLSVTNEK. The whole CDR3 reads CASSLSVTNEKLFF. The entire variable domain, with the rest obtained from reference TRBV7-9 and TRBJ2-2, is as follows: DTGVSQNPRHKITKRGQNVTFRCDPISEHNRLYWYRQTLGQGPEFLTYFQNEAQLEKSRLLSDRFSAERPKGSFSTLEIQRTEQGDSAMYLCASSLSVTNEKLFFGEGSRLTVL.

The table lists this clone with many counts. The missing CDR3 end, 3 residues past where the read stops, is filled in from the germline J gene. V gene TRBV6-1 combines with J gene TRBJ2-1; D possibly uses TRBD1 or TRBD2 (5 bases each). The CDR3 has 13 residues. From germline, CDR1 is MNHNS and CDR2 SASEGT. Trimming took 4 bases from V and 9 from J, leaving 13 bases between them. CDR3 in amino acids: CASSVYPGSEQFF. Partial CDR3 DNA: TGTGCCAGCAGTGTCTATCCAGGGAGTGAG.

This clone was observed at least ten times. The CDR3 end falls 3 residues outside the read, so it is completed with the germline J gene. This chain uses TRBV7-9 with TRBJ2-2; D perhaps matches TRBD1 (5 bases). CDR3 length: 15 amino acids. Germline loops: CDR1 SEHNR, CDR2 FQNEAQ (reference sequence). Trimming removed 4 bases from V and 2 bases from J, with 11 bases in between. CDR3 in amino acids: CASSWGQPNTGELFF. The DNA read from the CDR3 is TGTGCCAGCAGCTGGGGCCAGCCTAACACCGGGGAG.

This clone showed up many times. The CDR3 end is not reached by the read, which stops 3 residues before it; the germline J gene fills it in. J is TRBJ2-3 and V is TRBV7-3; 7 positions match TRBD1. CDR3 size: 14 residues. In germline, CDR1 is SGHTA, CDR2 FQGTGA. V was clipped by 4 bases and J by 2 bases; unmatched bases: 3. The CDR3 region is CASSSGQVTDTQYF. The part of the CDR3 DNA that was read is TGTGCCAGCAGCTCAGGACAGGTCACAGATACG. The full variable domain, with the rest looked up from reference TRBV7-3 and TRBJ2-3, is GAGVSQTPSNKVTEKGKYVELRCDPISGHTALYWYRQSLGQGPEFLIYFQGTGAADDSGLPNDRFFAVRPEGSVSTLKIQRTERGDSAVYLCASSSGQVTDTQYFGPGTRLTVL.

This clone was detected a few times. A junction end diverges from the germline sequence, so it may reflect a read error. The sequenced fragment ends 3 residues before the CDR3 boundary, so the rest is inferred from the germline J gene. The same CDR3 arises from other DNA sequences in this sample as well. The chain recombines TRBV20-1 with TRBJ1-3, with D perhaps TRBD1 (6 bases). There are 17 residues in the CDR3. Germline V lookup: CDR1 DFQATT, CDR2 SNEGSKA (reference sequence). The covered CDR3 bases are TGCAGTGCTAGAGATAGTCAGGCTCGGGGGGCTGGAAACACA. This sequence encodes CSARDSQARGAGNT. The whole CDR3 protein reads CSARDSQARGAGNTIYF.